This section outlines one T cell receptor beta chain sequence together with its context. Repertoires were generated with immunoSEQ multiplex PCR, while TCRdb's copy carries only in-frame clones and drops some. The table shows around 88,000 clones, with 81% occurring only once. Trimming at V came to 0 bases and at J to 5 bases, leaving 3 bases not matched to a gene. The germline V gene encodes CDR1 SGHRS and CDR2 YFSETQ. This CDR3 spans 14 amino acids. The sample comes from a study of blood T cell repertoires in COVID-19. What was sequenced was peripheral blood. This receptor was taken from a woman aged 80 or over with acute or convalescent COVID-19. The V call is TRBV5-1, the J call TRBJ2-3, with 7 bases identical to TRBD1. The CDR3: CASSLGTGEDTQYF. The CDR3 DNA reads TGCGCCAGCAGCTTGGGTACAGGGGAAGATACGCAGTATTTT.